This TCR beta chain comes out of a study of cytomegalovirus exposure and HLA in healthy donors. TCRdb's copy holds only in-frame clones and misses some; the assay was immunoSEQ multiplex PCR. The table records more than 95,000 clones, roughly 95% of them present only once. The donors were part of the approximately 120-subject validation cohort, which stood apart from the 666-subject first cohort. Concerning this clone itself: Its antigen is not identified.

V was clipped by 6 bases and J by 7 bases, with 12 bases between them. The CDR3 runs to 12 residues. CDR1 MDHEN and CDR2 SYDVKM come from the germline V gene. General study points: The authors listed 150 to 200 TCR beta chains as cytomegalovirus-associated.

The sample comprised PBMCs. The chain recombines TRBV28 with TRBJ1-1; TRBD1 might be the D (5 bases). The clonotype was recovered from a man between 18 and 35 years old in good health and CMV-seronegative. The CDR3 region has the DNA TGTGCCAGCAGGCCGAGACAGCATGAAGCTTTCTTT. Its translation is CASRPRQHEAFF.